This T cell receptor beta chain was captured in a study of blood T cell repertoires in COVID-19. At the level of the study: COVID-19 samples, acute and convalescent, were from the United States, Italy and Spain. PBMCs, B-cell-depleted T cells, or T cells were the source of the cDNA or gDNA that made up the material.

Original handling: Cell counts per sample came from amplifying reference gene primers. The assay was immunoSEQ multiplex PCR, and TCRdb's table has in-frame clones only and misses some. That table is the source of V, J and clone size, and D and trimming were worked out from the DNA. Here the sample spans about 97,000 clones, approximately 78% being singletons. Germline CDR1 LGHDT, CDR2 YNNKEL (reference sequence). This CDR3 spans 14 amino acids. V was clipped by 4 bases and J by 5 bases, with 14 bases between them. The chain joins TRBV3-1 (or the pseudogene TRBV3-2) to TRBJ1-1, with a possible D match to TRBD1 (6 bases). What was sequenced was peripheral blood. The TCR comes from a man in his 60s with active or convalescent COVID-19. CDR3 in DNA: TGTGCCAGCAGCCGGGTCAGGGGAGGGACTGAAGCTTTCTTT. This sequence encodes CASSRVRGGTEAFF.